This T cell receptor beta chain was recovered during a study of T cell responses to AZD1222 COVID-19 vaccine. V trimming: 4 bases; J trimming: 4 bases; junction bases outside the gene matches: 5. Germline V gives CDR1 SGHTA, CDR2 FQGTGA. This CDR3 is built from 16 residues. Libraries were prepared by immunoSEQ multiplex PCR; TCRdb keeps only in-frame clonotypes and omits some of them. Here the sample spans roughly 85,000 clones, about nine tenths being singletons. This TCR was recovered from an adult in good health. The J gene is TRBJ2-3, the V gene TRBV7-3; TRBD2 aligns across 13 bases. This material consisted of peripheral blood, taken on day 0 of AZD1222 vaccination. CDR3 sequence: CASSWTSGSSPDTQYF. The CDR3 DNA reads as TGTGCCAGCAGCTGGACTAGCGGGAGTTCCCCAGATACGCAGTATTTT.